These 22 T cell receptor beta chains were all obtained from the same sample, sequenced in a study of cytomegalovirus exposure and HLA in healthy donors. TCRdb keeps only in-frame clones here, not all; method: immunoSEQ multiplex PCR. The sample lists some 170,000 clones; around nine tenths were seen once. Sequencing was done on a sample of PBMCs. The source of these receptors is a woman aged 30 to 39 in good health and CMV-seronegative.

CDR3 nucleotides: TGTGCCAGCAGCCCCCTCGCGAGAGGGAACACTGAAGCTTTCTTT. Translated: CASSPLARGNTEAFF. The chain is built from TRBV6-6 and TRBJ1-1; D is uncertain. The CDR3 is 15 residues long. Germline V gives CDR1 MNHNY, CDR2 SVGAGI (reference sequence). V was clipped by 6 bases and J by 1 base, with 15 bases between them.

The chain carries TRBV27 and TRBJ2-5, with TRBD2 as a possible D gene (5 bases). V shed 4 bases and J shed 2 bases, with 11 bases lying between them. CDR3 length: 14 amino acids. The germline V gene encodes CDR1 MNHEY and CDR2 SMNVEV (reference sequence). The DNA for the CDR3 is TGTGCCAGCAGTTCCCTCCGGGGACAAGAGACCCAGTACTTC. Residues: CASSSLRGQETQYF.

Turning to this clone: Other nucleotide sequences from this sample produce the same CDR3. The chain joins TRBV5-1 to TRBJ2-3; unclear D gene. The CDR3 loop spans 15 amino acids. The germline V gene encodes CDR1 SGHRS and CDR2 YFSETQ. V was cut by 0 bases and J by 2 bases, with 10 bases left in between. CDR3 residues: CASSLVSGSTDTQYF. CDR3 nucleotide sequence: TGCGCCAGCAGCTTGGTTTCCGGTTCCACAGATACGCAGTATTTT. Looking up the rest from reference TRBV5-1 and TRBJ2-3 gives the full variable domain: KAGVTQTPRYLIKTRGQQVTLSCSPISGHRSVSWYQQTPGQGLQFLFEYFSETQRNKGNFPGRFSGRQFSNSRSEMNVSTLELGDSALYLCASSLVSGSTDTQYFGPGTRLTVL.

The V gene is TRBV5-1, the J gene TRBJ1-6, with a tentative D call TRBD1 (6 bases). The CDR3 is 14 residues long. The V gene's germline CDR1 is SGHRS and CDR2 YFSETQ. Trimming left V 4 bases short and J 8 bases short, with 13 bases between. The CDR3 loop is CASSKDSDYSPLHF. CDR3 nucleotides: TGCGCCAGCAGCAAGGACAGCGATTATTCACCCCTCCACTTT. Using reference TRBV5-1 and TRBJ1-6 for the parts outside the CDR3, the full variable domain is KAGVTQTPRYLIKTRGQQVTLSCSPISGHRSVSWYQQTPGQGLQFLFEYFSETQRNKGNFPGRFSGRQFSNSRSEMNVSTLELGDSALYLCASSKDSDYSPLHFGNGTRLTVT.

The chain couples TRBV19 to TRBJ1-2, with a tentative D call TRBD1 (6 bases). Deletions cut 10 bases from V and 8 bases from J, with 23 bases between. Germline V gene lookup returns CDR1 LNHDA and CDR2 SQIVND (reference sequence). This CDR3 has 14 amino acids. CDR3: CATRRRQALGGYTF. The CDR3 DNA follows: TGTGCCACCCGACGGCGACAGGCCCTTGGGGGCTACACCTTC. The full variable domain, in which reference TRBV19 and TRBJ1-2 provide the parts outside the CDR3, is DGGITQSPKYLFRKEGQNVTLSCEQNLNHDAMYWYRQDPGQGLRLIYYSQIVNDFQKGDIAEGYSVSREKKESFPLTVTSAQKNPTAFYLCATRRRQALGGYTFGSGTRLTVV.

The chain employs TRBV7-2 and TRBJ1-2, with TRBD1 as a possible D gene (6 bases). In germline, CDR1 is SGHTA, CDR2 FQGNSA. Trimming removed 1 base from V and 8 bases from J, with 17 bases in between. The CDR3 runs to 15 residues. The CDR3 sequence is CASSLVSGDFGGYTF. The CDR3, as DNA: TGTGCCAGCAGCTTAGTGTCAGGGGATTTTGGGGGCTACACCTTC.

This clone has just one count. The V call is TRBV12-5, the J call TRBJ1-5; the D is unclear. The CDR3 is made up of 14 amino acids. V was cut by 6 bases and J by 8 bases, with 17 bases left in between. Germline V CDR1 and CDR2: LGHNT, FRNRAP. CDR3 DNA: TGTGCTAGTGGGTATACTAGGGCTTTAGAGCCCCAGCATTTT. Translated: CASGYTRALEPQHF. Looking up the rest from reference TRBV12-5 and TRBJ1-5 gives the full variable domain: DARVTQTPRHKVTEMGQEVTMRCQPILGHNTVFWYRQTMMQGLELLAYFRNRAPLDDSGMPKDRFSAEMPDATLATLKIQPSEPRDSAVYFCASGYTRALEPQHFGDGTRLSIL.

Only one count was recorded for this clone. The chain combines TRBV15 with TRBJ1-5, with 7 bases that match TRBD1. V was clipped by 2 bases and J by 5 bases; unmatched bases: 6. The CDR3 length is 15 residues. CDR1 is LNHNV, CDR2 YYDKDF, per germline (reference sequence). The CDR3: CATSRITGADQPQHF. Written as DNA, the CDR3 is TGTGCCACCAGCAGAATTACAGGGGCCGATCAGCCCCAGCATTTT.

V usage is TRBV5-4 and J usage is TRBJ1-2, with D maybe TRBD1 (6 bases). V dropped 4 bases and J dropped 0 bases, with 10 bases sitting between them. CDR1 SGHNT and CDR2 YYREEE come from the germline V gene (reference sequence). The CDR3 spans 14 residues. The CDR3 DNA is TGTGCCAGCAGCCCTAGGACAGCTAACTATGGCTACACCTTC. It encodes CASSPRTANYGYTF.

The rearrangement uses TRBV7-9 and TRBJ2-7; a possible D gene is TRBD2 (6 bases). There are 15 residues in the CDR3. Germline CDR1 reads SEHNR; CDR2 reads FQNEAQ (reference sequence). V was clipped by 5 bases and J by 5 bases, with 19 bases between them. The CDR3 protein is CASSDSWGDQDEQYF. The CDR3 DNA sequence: TGTGCCAGCAGCGATAGCTGGGGGGACCAAGACGAGCAGTACTTC.

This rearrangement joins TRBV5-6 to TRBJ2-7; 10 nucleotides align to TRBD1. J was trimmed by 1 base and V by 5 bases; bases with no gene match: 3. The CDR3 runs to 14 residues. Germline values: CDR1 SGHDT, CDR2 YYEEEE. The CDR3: CASRGTGESYEQYF. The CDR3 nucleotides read TGTGCCAGCAGAGGGACAGGGGAGTCCTACGAGCAGTACTTC.

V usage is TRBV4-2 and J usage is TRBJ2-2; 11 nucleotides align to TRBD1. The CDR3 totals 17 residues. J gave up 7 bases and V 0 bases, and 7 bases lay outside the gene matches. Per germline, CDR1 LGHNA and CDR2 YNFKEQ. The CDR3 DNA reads TGTGCCAGCAGCCAAGATCTGGGACAGGGGGATATCGGGGAGCTGTTTTTT. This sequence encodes CASSQDLGQGDIGELFF.

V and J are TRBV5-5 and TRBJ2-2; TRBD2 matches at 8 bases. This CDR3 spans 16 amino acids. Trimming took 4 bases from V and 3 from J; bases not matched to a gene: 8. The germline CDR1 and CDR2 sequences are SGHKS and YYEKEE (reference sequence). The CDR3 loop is CASSPAGTRHTGELFF. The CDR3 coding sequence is TGTGCCAGCAGCCCCGCGGGGACTAGGCACACCGGGGAGCTGTTTTTT.

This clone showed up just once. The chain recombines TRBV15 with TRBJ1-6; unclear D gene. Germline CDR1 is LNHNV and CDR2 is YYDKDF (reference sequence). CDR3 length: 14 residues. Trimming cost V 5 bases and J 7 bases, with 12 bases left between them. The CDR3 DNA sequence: TGTGCCACCAGCGCAAACTCAGGCAATTCACCCCTCCACTTT. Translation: CATSANSGNSPLHF.

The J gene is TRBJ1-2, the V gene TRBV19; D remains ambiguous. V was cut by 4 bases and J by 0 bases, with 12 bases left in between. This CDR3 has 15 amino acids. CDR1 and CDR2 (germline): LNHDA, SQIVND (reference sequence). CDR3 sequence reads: CASSTPSQANYGYTF. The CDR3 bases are TGTGCCAGTAGTACACCCTCACAAGCTAACTATGGCTACACCTTC.

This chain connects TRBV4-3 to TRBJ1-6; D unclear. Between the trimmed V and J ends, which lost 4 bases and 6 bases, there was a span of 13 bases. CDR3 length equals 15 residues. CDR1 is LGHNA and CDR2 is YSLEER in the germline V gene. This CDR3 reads CASSLMTPSNSPLHF. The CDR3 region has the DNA TGCGCCAGCAGCCTAATGACTCCCAGTAATTCACCCCTCCACTTT.

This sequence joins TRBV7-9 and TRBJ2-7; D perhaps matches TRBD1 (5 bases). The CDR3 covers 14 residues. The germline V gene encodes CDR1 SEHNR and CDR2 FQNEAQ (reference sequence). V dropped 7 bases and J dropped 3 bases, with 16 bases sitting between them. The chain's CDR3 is CASTTSTEDYEQYF. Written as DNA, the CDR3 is TGTGCCAGCACCACATCGACAGAGGACTACGAGCAGTACTTC.

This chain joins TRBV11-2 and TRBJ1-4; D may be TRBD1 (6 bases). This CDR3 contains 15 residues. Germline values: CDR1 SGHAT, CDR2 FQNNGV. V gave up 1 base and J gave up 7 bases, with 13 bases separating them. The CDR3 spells CASSLATGWGEKLFF. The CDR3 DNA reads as TGTGCCAGCAGCTTAGCCACAGGGTGGGGTGAAAAACTGTTTTTT.

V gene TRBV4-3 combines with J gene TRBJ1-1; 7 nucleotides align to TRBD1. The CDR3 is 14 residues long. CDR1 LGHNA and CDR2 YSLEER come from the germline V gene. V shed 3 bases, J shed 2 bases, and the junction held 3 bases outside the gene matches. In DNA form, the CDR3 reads TGCGCCAGCAGCCAGGGGACAGAAAACACTGAAGCTTTCTTT. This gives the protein CASSQGTENTEAFF.

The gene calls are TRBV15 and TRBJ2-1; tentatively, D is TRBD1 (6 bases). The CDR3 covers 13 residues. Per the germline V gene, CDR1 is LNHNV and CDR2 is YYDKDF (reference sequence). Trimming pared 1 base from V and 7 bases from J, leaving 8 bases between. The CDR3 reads CATSRVGGNEQFF. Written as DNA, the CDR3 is TGTGCCACCAGCAGAGTAGGGGGAAATGAGCAGTTCTTC. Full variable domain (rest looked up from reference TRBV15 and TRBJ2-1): DAMVIQNPRYQVTQFGKPVTLSCSQTLNHNVMYWYQQKSSQAPKLLFHYYDKDFNNEADTPDNFQSRRPNTSFCFLDIRSPGLGDTAMYLCATSRVGGNEQFFGPGTRLTVL.

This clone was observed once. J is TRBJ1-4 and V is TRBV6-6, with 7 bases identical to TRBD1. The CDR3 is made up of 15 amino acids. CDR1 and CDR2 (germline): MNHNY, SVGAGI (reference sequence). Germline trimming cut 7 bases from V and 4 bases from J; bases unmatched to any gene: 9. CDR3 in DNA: TGTGCCAGCACTTCGGGTGGGACAGATAATGAAAAACTGTTTTTT. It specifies CASTSGGTDNEKLFF.

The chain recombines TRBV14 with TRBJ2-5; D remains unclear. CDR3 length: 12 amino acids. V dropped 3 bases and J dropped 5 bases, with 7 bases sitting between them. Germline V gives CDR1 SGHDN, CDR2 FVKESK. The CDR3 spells CASSQSRETQYF. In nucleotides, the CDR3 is TGTGCCAGCAGCCAGTCGCGGGAGACCCAGTACTTC. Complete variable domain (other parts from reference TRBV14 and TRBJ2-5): EAGVTQFPSHSVIEKGQTVTLRCDPISGHDNLYWYRRVMGKEIKFLLHFVKESKQDESGMPNNRFLAERTGGTYSTLKVQPAELEDSGVYFCASSQSRETQYFGPGTRLLVL.